This T cell receptor beta chain derives from a study of CD8+ T cells in alopecia areata. The sequencing template was cDNA reverse transcribed from extracted RNA. TCRdb keeps only in-frame clones here, not all; method: immunoSEQ multiplex PCR. The data contain hundreds of thousands of clones, approximately 61% of them singletons. The CDR3 runs 11 residues. V shed 6 bases and J shed 4 bases, with 7 bases lying between them. Germline V gene data show CDR1 as MGHDK and CDR2 as SYGVNS. The chain joins TRBV25-1 to TRBJ2-7; no definite D call. The clonotype was recovered from a human donor with alopecia areata. The material sequenced was CD4+ T cells sorted from blood, taken at week 0. CDR3 residues: CASRVGYEQYF. The CDR3 DNA sequence: TGTGCCAGCAGGGTGGGGTACGAGCAGTACTTC.